The present T cell receptor (beta chain) was sequenced within a study of CD8+ T cells in alopecia areata. Once RNA had been extracted, it was reverse transcribed into cDNA to act as the sequencing template. Produced via immunoSEQ multiplex PCR; TCRdb's table is partial and in-frame only. The table lists about 110,000 clones, around 50% of them singletons, with 12% in the top ten. Treatment here: oral pan-JAK inhibitor, 5-10 mg twice daily. This clone was observed a single time. The antigen is unknown. The germline V gene encodes CDR1 LNHNV and CDR2 YYDKDF (reference sequence). This CDR3 spans 14 amino acids. The V gene end was trimmed by 4 bases and the J gene end by 4 bases; junction bases not matched to a gene: 5. Study results and caveats: Affected scalp, especially in alopecia totalis/universalis, had a higher clonality than normal scalp did.

The material was CD8+ T cells sorted from blood, obtained at week 24, from a patient treated with tofacitinib. This clonotype was sampled from a human donor with alopecia areata. The chain is built from TRBV15 and TRBJ1-2, with 8 bases matching TRBD1. This CDR3 reads CATSTGTGSYGYTF. Written as DNA, the CDR3 is TGTGCCACCAGCACCGGGACAGGTTCCTATGGCTACACCTTC.